This T cell receptor (beta chain) was observed in a study of Ad26.COV2.S vaccination and SARS-CoV-2 variants. Study-wide findings and caveats: Considerable breadth of spike-specific CD8+ and CD4+ T cell responses has reportedly been documented following vaccination. For non-spike TCRs, breadth in vaccine recipients resembled that in placebo recipients.

Germline V gene data show CDR1 as LNHDA and CDR2 as SQIVND (reference sequence). This CDR3 comprises 10 residues. V lost 11 bases and J 6 bases, leaving 7 bases between the germline ends. Produced via immunoSEQ multiplex PCR; TCRdb's table is partial and in-frame only. The repertoire holds around 170,000 clones, with around 88% as singletons. Notes on this clone: The antigen is unknown.

This TCR was sampled from a human donor who had recovered from COVID-19. The sample here was peripheral blood, taken after recovery from COVID-19. This chain joins TRBV19 and TRBJ1-4; the D is unclear. CDR3 residues: CAGRYEKLFF. For the CDR3, the DNA is TGTGCCGGAAGGTATGAAAAACTGTTTTTT.